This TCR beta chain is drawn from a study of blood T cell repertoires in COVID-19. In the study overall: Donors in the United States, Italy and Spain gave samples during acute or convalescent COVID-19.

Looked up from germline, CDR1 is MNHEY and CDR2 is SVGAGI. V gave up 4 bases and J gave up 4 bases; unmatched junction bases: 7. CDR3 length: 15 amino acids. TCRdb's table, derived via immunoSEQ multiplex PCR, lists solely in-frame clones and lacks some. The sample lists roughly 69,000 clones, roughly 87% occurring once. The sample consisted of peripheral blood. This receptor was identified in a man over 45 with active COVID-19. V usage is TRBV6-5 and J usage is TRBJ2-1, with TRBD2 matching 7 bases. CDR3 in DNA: TGTGCCAGCAGTTGGGTCAGCGGGGAATACAATGAGCAGTTCTTC. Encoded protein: CASSWVSGEYNEQFF.